The T cell receptor beta chain under discussion was sequenced for a study of blood T cell repertoires in COVID-19. Turning to the study itself: Both acute and convalescent COVID-19 samples were obtained from the United States, Italy and Spain.

As handled by the study authors: Estimated nucleated cell counts came from reference gene primer amplification. The data were produced by immunoSEQ multiplex PCR, yet TCRdb's version contains in-frame clones alone and is incomplete. V and J calls plus clone size are reproduced from that table; the DNA served to infer D and trimming. The sample holds around 58,000 clones, approximately 90% seen once. Participants came from about two dozen US areas, aged about 18 to 95 years. Clinical histories supplied by participants themselves formed the basis of cohort assignment. The TCR originated in a middle-aged woman who had recovered from COVID-19. The sequenced sample was PBMCs or T cells enriched from blood (not recorded which).

CDR3 loop: CASSTRDSSYGYTF. DNA for the CDR3: TGTGCCAGCAGTACCCGGGACAGCTCCTATGGCTACACCTTC. The chain employs TRBV6-6 and TRBJ1-2, with 7 bases matching TRBD1. Germline V CDR1 and CDR2: MNHNY, SVGAGI (reference sequence). The CDR3 has 14 residues. V dropped 5 bases and J dropped 4; count of bases not matched to a gene: 7.